This section outlines one T cell receptor beta chain sequence together with its context. In the original analysis: Amplification with reference gene primers provided the estimates of nucleated cell counts. Assay: immunoSEQ multiplex PCR; the TCRdb copy retains only in-frame clones and omits some. V and J calls and clone size are given by that table; D and trimming were obtained from the DNA. Found here are a few hundred thousand clones, 84% of them singletons; the top ten hold about 2.9%. This specimen belongs to a study of blood T cell repertoires in COVID-19. Study information: COVID-19 samples from acute and convalescent phases originated in the United States, Italy and Spain. Sample material is recorded as cDNA or gDNA derived from T cells, B-cell-depleted T cells, or PBMCs.

CDR3 size: 15 residues. The germline gives CDR1 MNHEY, CDR2 SVGAGI. Trimming cost V 6 bases and J 2 bases, with 14 bases left between them. This chain links TRBV6-5 with TRBJ1-5; D is unresolved. Sequencing used peripheral blood. This receptor was obtained from a woman in her 30s who had recovered from COVID-19. CDR3 bases: TGTGCCAGCAGAAAAGGGAGGTTTGGCAATCAGCCCCAGCATTTT. It translates to CASRKGRFGNQPQHF.